A selection of T cell receptor beta chains follows, all from one sample in a study of blood T cell repertoires in COVID-19. Method: immunoSEQ multiplex PCR; TCRdb's copy keeps in-frame clones and lacks some. The sample holds approximately 47,000 clones, under 90% seen once. Sequenced input: peripheral blood. These receptors all stem from a woman aged 55-70 years with acute or convalescent COVID-19. CDR3s include the opening cysteine and the closing phenylalanine or tryptophan. The order of the fields is D gene, V gene, J gene, clone size, CDR3 DNA, CDR3 protein. D genes are given only for firm matches. Only some rows state a clone size, as once, few, many or a class for expanded clones.

d_call: -
v_call: TRBV11-2
j_call: TRBJ2-7
clone_size: -
cdr3_nt: TGTGCCAGCAGCTTGGGGCCAAGCCCCAACTACGAGCAGTACTTC
cdr3_aa: CASSLGPSPNYEQYF

d_call: -
v_call: TRBV7-8
j_call: TRBJ1-3
clone_size: -
cdr3_nt: TGTGCCAGCAGCTTAAGGGGCCCTGGAAACACCATATATTTT
cdr3_aa: CASSLRGPGNTIYF

d_call: -
v_call: TRBV29-1
j_call: TRBJ1-2
clone_size: -
cdr3_nt: TGCAGCGTTGACCAGGAAGGAGGCTATGGCTACACCTTC
cdr3_aa: CSVDQEGGYGYTF

d_call: TRBD2
v_call: TRBV7-7
j_call: TRBJ2-1
clone_size: -
cdr3_nt: TGTGCTAGCAGCGTCCGACTAGCGGTCTACAATGAGCAGTTCTTC
cdr3_aa: CASSVRLAVYNEQFF

d_call: -
v_call: TRBV28
j_call: TRBJ2-7
clone_size: many
cdr3_nt: TGTGCCAGCAGTGGACAGACCTACGAGCAGTACTTC
cdr3_aa: CASSGQTYEQYF

d_call: -
v_call: TRBV12-3/TRBV12-4
j_call: TRBJ2-7
clone_size: -
cdr3_nt: TGTGCCAGCAGGCTAGGTCACGACTACGAGCAGTACTTC
cdr3_aa: CASRLGHDYEQYF

d_call: -
v_call: TRBV18
j_call: TRBJ2-1
clone_size: -
cdr3_nt: TGTGCCAGCTCACCGAATCAGGGGTCGGACAATGAGCAGTTCTTC
cdr3_aa: CASSPNQGSDNEQFF

d_call: TRBD2
v_call: TRBV27
j_call: TRBJ2-2
clone_size: -
cdr3_nt: TGTGCCACCCTTCGGATAGCGGGATACGGGGAGCTGTTTTTT
cdr3_aa: CATLRIAGYGELFF

d_call: -
v_call: TRBV11-2
j_call: TRBJ1-1
clone_size: -
cdr3_nt: TGTGCCAGCAGCTTAGAGAGGAACACTGAAGCTTTCTTT
cdr3_aa: CASSLERNTEAFF

d_call: TRBD2
v_call: TRBV7-9
j_call: TRBJ2-7
clone_size: -
cdr3_nt: TGTGCCAGCAGCTTAGCGCTTGGGACTAGTAGCTACGAGCAGTACTTC
cdr3_aa: CASSLALGTSSYEQYF